This TCR beta chain is drawn from a study of cytomegalovirus exposure and HLA in healthy donors. The PCR was carried out with 60 Vbeta primers and 13 Jbeta primers. Libraries were prepared by immunoSEQ multiplex PCR; TCRdb keeps only in-frame clonotypes and omits some of them. The sample includes 150,000 to 200,000 clones, approximately 88% of them seen just once. This CDR3 has 14 amino acids. V gave up 0 bases and J gave up 6 bases, with 11 bases separating them. Germline V lookup: CDR1 GTSNPN, CDR2 SVGIG (reference sequence). The clonotype was recovered from a woman in her late teens or twenties in good health and CMV-seronegative. This chain connects TRBV30 to TRBJ2-2; weak D call: TRBD2 (5 bases). The sequencing input was PBMCs. CDR3 sequence reads: CAWSVRPEAGELFF. For the CDR3, the DNA is TGTGCCTGGAGTGTTAGACCGGAGGCCGGGGAGCTGTTTTTT.